Listed here is a single T cell receptor beta chain. CDR1 is SGHTS, CDR2 YDEGEE, per germline. The CDR3 contains 15 residues. V lost 0 bases to trimming and J lost 3 bases; unmatched junction nucleotides: 3. These data are taken from a study of blood T cell repertoires in COVID-19. Overall study context: The United States, Italy and Spain provided the acute and convalescent COVID-19 samples. T cells, B-cell-depleted T cells, or PBMCs provided the cDNA or gDNA that served as material.

Libraries were prepared by immunoSEQ multiplex PCR; TCRdb keeps only in-frame clonotypes and omits some of them. Of tens of thousands of clones in the sample, 90% are singletons; the top ten hold approximately 0.57%. The clonotype was recovered from a man aged 50-60 years with COVID-19, enrolled during active disease. Material: peripheral blood. V gene TRBV5-8 combines with J gene TRBJ2-7; 10 bases fit TRBD1. Written as DNA, the CDR3 is TGTGCCAGCAGCTTGGTGACAGGGGGCCTCTACGAGCAGTACTTC. Its protein is CASSLVTGGLYEQYF.